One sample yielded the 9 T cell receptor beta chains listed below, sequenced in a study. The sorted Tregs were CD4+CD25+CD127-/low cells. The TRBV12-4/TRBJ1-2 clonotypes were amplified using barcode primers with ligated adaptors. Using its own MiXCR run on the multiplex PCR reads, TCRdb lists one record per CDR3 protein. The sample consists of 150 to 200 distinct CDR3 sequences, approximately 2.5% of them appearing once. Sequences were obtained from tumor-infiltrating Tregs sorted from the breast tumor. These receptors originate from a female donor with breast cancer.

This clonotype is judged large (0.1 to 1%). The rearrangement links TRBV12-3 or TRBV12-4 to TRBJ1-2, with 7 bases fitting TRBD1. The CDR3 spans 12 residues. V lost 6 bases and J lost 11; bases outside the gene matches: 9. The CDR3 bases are TGTGCCAGCAGACAGGGACAGTCCGCGTACACCTTC. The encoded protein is CASRQGQSAYTF.

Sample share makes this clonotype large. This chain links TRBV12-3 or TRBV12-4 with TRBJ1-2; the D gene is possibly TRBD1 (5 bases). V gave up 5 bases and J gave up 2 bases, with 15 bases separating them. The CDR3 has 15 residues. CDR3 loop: CASSQPRGVNYGYTF. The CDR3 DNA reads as TGTGCCAGCAGTCAACCAAGAGGGGTCAACTATGGCTACACCTTC.

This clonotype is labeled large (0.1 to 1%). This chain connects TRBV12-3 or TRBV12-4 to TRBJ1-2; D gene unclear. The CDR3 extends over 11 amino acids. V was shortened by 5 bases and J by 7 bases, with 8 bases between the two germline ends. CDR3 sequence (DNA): TGTGCCAGCAGTCTGGTGTCTGGCTACACCTTC. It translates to CASSLVSGYTF.

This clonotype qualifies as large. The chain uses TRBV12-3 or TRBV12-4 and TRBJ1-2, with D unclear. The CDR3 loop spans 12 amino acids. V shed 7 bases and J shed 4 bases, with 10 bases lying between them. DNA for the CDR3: TGTGCCAGCACTAACAGTCCCTATGGCTACACCTTC. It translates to CASTNSPYGYTF.

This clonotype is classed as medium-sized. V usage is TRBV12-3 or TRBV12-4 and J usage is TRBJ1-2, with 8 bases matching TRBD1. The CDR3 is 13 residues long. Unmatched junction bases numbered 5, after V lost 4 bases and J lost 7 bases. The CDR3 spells CASSWTGLAGYTF. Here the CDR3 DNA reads TGTGCCAGCAGTTGGACAGGGCTTGCTGGCTACACCTTC.

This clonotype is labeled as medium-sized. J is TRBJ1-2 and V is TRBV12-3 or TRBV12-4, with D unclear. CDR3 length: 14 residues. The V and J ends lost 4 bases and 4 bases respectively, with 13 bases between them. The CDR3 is CASSSIRTAYGYTF. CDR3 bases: TGTGCCAGCAGTTCTATAAGGACTGCCTATGGCTACACCTTC.

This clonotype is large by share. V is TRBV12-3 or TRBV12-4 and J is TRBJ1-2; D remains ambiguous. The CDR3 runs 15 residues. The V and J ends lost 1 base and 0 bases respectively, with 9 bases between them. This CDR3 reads CASSLGREANYGYTF. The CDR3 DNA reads TGTGCCAGCAGTTTAGGCCGGGAGGCTAACTATGGCTACACCTTC.

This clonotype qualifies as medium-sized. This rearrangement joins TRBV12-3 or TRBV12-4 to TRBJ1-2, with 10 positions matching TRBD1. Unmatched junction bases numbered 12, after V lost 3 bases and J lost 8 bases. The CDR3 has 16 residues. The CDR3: CASSFILSGTGEGYTF. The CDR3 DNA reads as TGTGCCAGCAGTTTTATCCTTTCCGGGACAGGGGAGGGCTACACCTTC.

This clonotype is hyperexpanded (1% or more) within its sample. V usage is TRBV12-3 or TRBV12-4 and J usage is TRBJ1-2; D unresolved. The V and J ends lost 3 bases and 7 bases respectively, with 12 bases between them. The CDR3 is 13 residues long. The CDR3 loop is CASSFGPGIGYTF. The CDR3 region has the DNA TGTGCCAGCAGTTTCGGACCGGGGATTGGCTACACCTTC.